A single sample gave rise to the 15 T cell receptor beta chains below, sequenced in a study of cytomegalovirus exposure and HLA in healthy donors. PCR used 60 Vbeta primers and 13 Jbeta primers. Profiling relied on immunoSEQ multiplex PCR, and the TCRdb table lists in-frame clones only, not all of them. The sample has 100,000 to 140,000 clones, 82% seen once. The sequenced material came from PBMCs. The receptors stem from a man aged 30-40 years in good health and CMV-seropositive.

V is TRBV11-2 and J is TRBJ2-1; 13 nucleotides align to TRBD2. Germline lookup yields CDR1 SGHAT and CDR2 FQNNGV. J lost 9 bases, V lost 3 bases, and 8 bases had no gene match. There are 16 residues in the CDR3. CDR3 amino acids: CASSFGRRTSGGEQFF. The CDR3 region has the DNA TGTGCCAGCAGCTTTGGACGGCGGACTAGCGGGGGTGAGCAGTTCTTC.

This clone was seen a single time. The chain carries TRBV6-5 and TRBJ1-1; weak D call: TRBD1 (5 bases). This CDR3 comprises 12 residues. Trimming removed 10 bases from V and 8 bases from J, with 17 bases in between. Looked up from germline, CDR1 is MNHEY and CDR2 is SVGAGI. In DNA form, the CDR3 reads TGTGCCACCTTAGACAGAAGAGACGAAGCTTTCTTT. Amino acid sequence: CATLDRRDEAFF.

The table lists this clone with a few counts. The J gene is TRBJ1-2, the V gene TRBV11-2, with TRBD1 identical over 8 bases. Germline lookup yields CDR1 SGHAT and CDR2 FQNNGV. The CDR3 totals 18 residues. J gave up 2 bases and V 3 bases, and 14 bases lay outside the gene matches. CDR3 loop: CASSFRAGGLRVNYGYTF. The CDR3 DNA sequence: TGTGCCAGCAGCTTCCGGGCAGGGGGCTTACGGGTCAACTATGGCTACACCTTC. The full variable domain, rest sourced from reference TRBV11-2 and TRBJ1-2, is EAGVAQSPRYKIIEKRQSVAFWCNPISGHATLYWYQQILGQGPKLLIQFQNNGVVDDSQLPKDRFSAERLKGVDSTLKIQPAKLEDSAVYLCASSFRAGGLRVNYGYTFGSGTRLTVV.

The rearrangement uses TRBV11-2 and TRBJ2-1; the D gene is possibly TRBD2 (6 bases). Germline V gene sequence: CDR1 SGHAT, CDR2 FQNNGV. The CDR3 consists of 16 residues. Trimming cost V 1 base and J 4 bases, with 14 bases left between them. The DNA of the CDR3 is TGTGCCAGCAGCTTAGTAGGTAGCGGAGGGTACAATGAGCAGTTCTTC. Its protein product is CASSLVGSGGYNEQFF.

The V call is TRBV27, the J call TRBJ1-5, with 9 bases that match TRBD1. The CDR3 extends over 14 amino acids. Germline CDR1 MNHEY, CDR2 SMNVEV (reference sequence). Trimming cost V 5 bases and J 7 bases; bases outside gene matches: 6. The CDR3 region is CASSLQGAHQPQHF. The CDR3 bases are TGTGCCAGCAGTCTACAGGGGGCGCACCAGCCCCAGCATTTT.

The V and J genes are TRBV21-1 and TRBJ1-5. TRBV21-1 is noted as a pseudogene. The CDR3 has 13 residues. The CDR3, as DNA: TGTGCCGAGGGAGGGGCACACAATCAGCCCCAGCATTTT. Translated: CAEGGAHNQPQHF.

The chain is built from TRBV19 and TRBJ2-7; 8 bases align to TRBD1. Looked up from germline, CDR1 is LNHDA and CDR2 is SQIVND (reference sequence). CDR3 length equals 14 residues. The V segment lost 6 bases and the J segment 2 bases; nucleotides outside the gene matches: 6. The CDR3 DNA sequence: TGTGCCAGTAGCCCTACAGGGGGAGCCTACGAGCAGTACTTC. Translating it yields CASSPTGGAYEQYF.

By sample fraction, this clone is medium-sized. The genes are TRBV7-3 and TRBJ2-2; the D is unclear. CDR1 SGHTA and CDR2 FQGTGA come from the germline V gene. Trimming pared 1 base from V and 1 base from J, leaving 4 bases between. The CDR3 has 14 residues. This CDR3 reads CASSLSGNTGELFF. CDR3 nucleotides: TGTGCCAGCAGCTTAAGCGGGAACACCGGGGAGCTGTTTTTT.

This chain connects TRBV10-1 to TRBJ1-1, with 9 bases fitting TRBD1. Germline-derived CDR1 and CDR2 are WNHNN and SYGVQD (reference sequence). The junction had 7 bases not matched to a gene; V was cut back by 3 bases and J by 5 bases. The CDR3 has 15 residues. The CDR3: CASSDPTGGSTEAFF. In nucleotides, the CDR3 is TGCGCCAGCAGTGACCCGACAGGGGGTAGTACTGAAGCTTTCTTT.

This clone was seen only a few times. CDR3 nucleotide sequence: TGTGCCAGCAGTACCGGGACTAGCGGAGGCTACCAAGAGACCCAGTACTTC. Translating it yields CASSTGTSGGYQETQYF. The genes are TRBV5-5 and TRBJ2-5; 11 bases line up with TRBD2. Germline V CDR1 and CDR2: SGHKS, YYEKEE (reference sequence). This CDR3 spans 17 amino acids. J lost 0 bases, V lost 5 bases, and 9 bases had no gene match. Full variable domain (remainder filled in from reference TRBV5-5 and TRBJ2-5): DAGVTQSPTHLIKTRGQQVTLRCSPISGHKSVSWYQQVLGQGPQFIFQYYEKEERGRGNFPDRFSARQFPNYSSELNVNALLLGDSALYLCASSTGTSGGYQETQYFGPGTRLLVL.

In DNA, the CDR3 is TGTGCCAGCAGTTTATCGAGCACAGGGTGGGTGAGAGAGCAGTACTTC. Protein sequence: CASSLSSTGWVREQYF. V is TRBV27 and J is TRBJ2-7; weak D call: TRBD1 (6 bases). This CDR3 spans 16 amino acids. V lost 0 bases and J 7 bases, leaving 19 bases between the germline ends. Germline V gene data show CDR1 as MNHEY and CDR2 as SMNVEV (reference sequence).

The genes are TRBV5-5 and TRBJ1-2; D is uncertain. The CDR3 covers 13 residues. CDR1 and CDR2 (germline): SGHKS, YYEKEE (reference sequence). V lost 4 bases and J lost 3, with 10 bases in between. The CDR3 DNA reads as TGTGCCAGCAGCGTCGGGGTAGACTATGGCTACACCTTC. Encoded protein: CASSVGVDYGYTF.

The chain links TRBV5-1 to TRBJ2-7; the match to TRBD2 covers 13 bases. CDR1 is SGHRS, CDR2 YFSETQ, per germline. This CDR3 comprises 14 residues. V was pared by 4 bases and J by 5 bases, with 3 bases of the junction left unmatched. CDR3 DNA: TGCGCCAGCAGCCAAGGACTAGCGGGGGACGAGCAGTACTTC. As protein: CASSQGLAGDEQYF.

The chain is built from TRBV21-1 and TRBJ1-2; the D call in the table, TRBD1, was not verified against the DNA. TRBV21-1 is assigned pseudogene status. CDR3 size: 16 residues. The CDR3 sequence: CASSLPFGRTNYGYTF. CDR3 bases: TGTGCCAGCAGCCTTCCTTTCGGCAGGACTAACTATGGCTACACCTTC.

This rearrangement joins TRBV19 to TRBJ1-2; D possibly corresponds to TRBD1 (6 bases). The V gene's germline CDR1 is LNHDA and CDR2 SQIVND (reference sequence). V was trimmed by 3 bases and J by 6 bases, leaving 14 bases between them. CDR3 length equals 14 residues. The CDR3 is CASSMSWDINGYTF. In DNA form, the CDR3 reads TGTGCCAGTAGTATGAGTTGGGACATCAATGGCTACACCTTC.